This TCR beta chain was sequenced during a study of blood T cell repertoires in COVID-19. As processed by the authors: Reference gene primers were amplified, and this amplification served to estimate nucleated cell counts. Data came from immunoSEQ multiplex PCR; TCRdb stores just in-frame clones and leaves some out. The V and J calls and clone size were taken over from that table, and D and trimming were inferred from the DNA. The top ten clones hold 6% to 7% of a sample with about 190,000 clones, less than 90% of them seen once. This TCR was recovered from a woman in her forties with acute or convalescent COVID-19. Sequencing was performed on peripheral blood.

The CDR3 sequence: CASTQAGGGDTEAFF. Written as DNA, the CDR3 is TGTGCCAGCACTCAAGCGGGGGGCGGAGACACTGAAGCTTTCTTT. The chain employs TRBV7-9 and TRBJ1-1, with a tentative D call TRBD1 (6 bases). This CDR3 is built from 15 residues. CDR1 SEHNR and CDR2 FQNEAQ come from the germline V gene (reference sequence). Trimming shortened V by 7 bases and J by 3 bases, and 18 bases separated the two germline ends.